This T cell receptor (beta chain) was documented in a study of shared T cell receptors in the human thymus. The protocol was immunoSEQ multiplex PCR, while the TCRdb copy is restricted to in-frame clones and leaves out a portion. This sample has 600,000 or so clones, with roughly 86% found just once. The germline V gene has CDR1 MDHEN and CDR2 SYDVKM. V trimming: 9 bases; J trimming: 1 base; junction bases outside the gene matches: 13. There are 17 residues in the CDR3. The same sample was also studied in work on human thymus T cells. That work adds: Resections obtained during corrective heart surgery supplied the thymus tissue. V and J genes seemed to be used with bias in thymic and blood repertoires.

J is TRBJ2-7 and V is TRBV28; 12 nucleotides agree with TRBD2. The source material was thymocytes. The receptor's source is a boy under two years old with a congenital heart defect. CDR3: CASTGLAGMILSYEQYF. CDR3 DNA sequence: TGTGCCAGTACAGGACTAGCGGGAATGATTTTATCCTACGAGCAGTACTTC.